The next 12 T cell receptor beta chains were all read from a single sample in a study of shared clonotypes between healthy human individuals. Assay: immunoSEQ multiplex PCR; the TCRdb copy retains only in-frame clones and omits some. The sample shows about 2.4 million clones, over 85% of them seen only once. Sequenced: naive CD4+ T cells sorted from blood. Subset given: CD45RA+ positively selected. These receptors were collected from a man younger than 35 in good health.

The chain links TRBV7-2 to TRBJ2-7; TRBD1 matches at 9 bases. Trimming removed 6 bases from V and 3 bases from J; junction bases left unmatched: 9. CDR1 is SGHTA and CDR2 is FQGNSA in the germline V gene. The CDR3 is 15 residues long. The CDR3, as DNA: TGTGCCAGCAGAAGTGGACAGGGGAGGATCTACGAGCAGTACTTC. This gives the protein CASRSGQGRIYEQYF. Filled out from reference TRBV7-2 and TRBJ2-7, the complete variable domain reads GAGVSQSPSNKVTEKGKDVELRCDPISGHTALYWYRQSLGQGLEFLIYFQGNSAPDKSGLPSDRFSAERTGGSVSTLTIQRTQQEDSAVYLCASRSGQGRIYEQYFGPGTRLTVT.

The V call is TRBV10-3, the J call TRBJ2-5, with TRBD2 matching over 11 bases. This CDR3 contains 15 residues. The ends lost 5 bases at V and 2 bases at J; junction bases unmatched: 4. The germline gives CDR1 ENHRY, CDR2 SYGVKD. The CDR3 DNA reads as TGTGCCATCAGTTGGACTAGCGGGTCTCAAGAGACCCAGTACTTC. It codes for CAISWTSGSQETQYF.

This clone has just a few counts. The gene calls are TRBV6-5 and TRBJ1-2; D is perhaps TRBD1 (5 bases). V was cut by 6 bases and J by 5 bases, with 19 bases left in between. The length of the CDR3 is 15 residues. Germline V gene sequence: CDR1 MNHEY, CDR2 SVGAGI. CDR3 nucleotide sequence: TGTGCCAGCAGCCAACCGGGACTCACTGGGTATGGCTACACCTTC. It encodes CASSQPGLTGYGYTF.

About this clone itself: Other DNA sequences within the sample encode an identical CDR3. This rearrangement joins TRBV18 to TRBJ2-5, with D possibly being TRBD1 (5 bases). Germline V lookup: CDR1 KGHSH, CDR2 LQKENI. The CDR3 spans 14 residues. Trimming cost V 2 bases and J 2 bases, with 9 bases left between them. The DNA for the CDR3 is TGTGCCAGCTCACCAAGACAGACTCAAGAGACCCAGTACTTC. This sequence encodes CASSPRQTQETQYF.

As concerns this clone: The same CDR3 is also encoded by other DNA sequences in this sample. The chain is built from TRBV4-1 and TRBJ1-5; 9 nucleotides match TRBD1. With 0 bases clipped from V and 4 bases from J, the junction kept 7 bases outside the gene matches. The CDR3 runs to 17 residues. Germline CDR1 reads MGHRA; CDR2 reads YSYEKL. CDR3 in DNA: TGCGCCAGCAGCCAAGAGGGGGGACAGGGCGGAAATCAGCCCCAGCATTTT. It specifies CASSQEGGQGGNQPQHF.

The chain is built from TRBV19 and TRBJ2-5; 7 bases align to TRBD1. In germline, CDR1 is LNHDA, CDR2 SQIVND (reference sequence). The CDR3 extends over 14 amino acids. With 4 bases clipped from V and 2 bases from J, the junction kept 4 bases outside the gene matches. The CDR3 region is CASSTGTVQETQYF. CDR3 nucleotide sequence: TGTGCCAGTAGTACCGGGACAGTTCAAGAGACCCAGTACTTC.

The chain is built from TRBV2 and TRBJ2-1, with D maybe TRBD1 (5 bases). In germline, CDR1 is SNHLY, CDR2 FYNNEI. The CDR3 spans 13 residues. Trimming shortened V by 7 bases and J by 4 bases, and 11 bases separated the two germline ends. CDR3 bases: TGTGCCAGCACCCCCACAGGATACAATGAGCAGTTCTTC. It specifies CASTPTGYNEQFF. The full variable domain, rest sourced from reference TRBV2 and TRBJ2-1, is EPEVTQTPSHQVTQMGQEVILRCVPISNHLYFYWYRQILGQKVEFLVSFYNNEISEKSEIFDDQFSVERPDGSNFTLKIRSTKLEDSAMYFCASTPTGYNEQFFGPGTRLTVL.

The V call is TRBV2, the J call TRBJ2-7; D remains unclear. Germline CDR1 and CDR2: SNHLY and FYNNEI. The CDR3 runs 11 residues. V was cut by 4 bases and J by 6 bases, with 7 bases left in between. The CDR3 loop reads CASSGPGEQYF. In DNA, the CDR3 is TGTGCCAGCAGTGGACCCGGCGAGCAGTACTTC.

The gene calls are TRBV10-1 and TRBJ2-3; D is tentatively TRBD1 or TRBD2 (5 bases each). Looked up from germline, CDR1 is WNHNN and CDR2 is SYGVQD (reference sequence). The CDR3 contains 12 residues. The V end lost 7 bases, the J end lost 6 bases, and 11 bases lay between the germline ends. The CDR3 coding sequence is TGCGCCAGCATCAGAGGGGCCGATACGCAGTATTTT. Amino acids: CASIRGADTQYF.

The chain joins TRBV7-9 to TRBJ2-1; TRBD1 matches at 8 bases. CDR3 size: 18 residues. The J segment lost 1 base and the V segment lost 5 bases, leaving 13 bases of the junction unmatched. CDR1 SEHNR and CDR2 FQNEAQ come from the germline V gene (reference sequence). This CDR3 is CASSPEGQAAPSYNEQFF. In nucleotides, the CDR3 is TGTGCCAGCAGCCCCGAGGGACAGGCAGCACCTTCCTACAATGAGCAGTTCTTC.

The chain uses TRBV5-1 and TRBJ2-7, with 7 nucleotides matching TRBD1. Germline assignment: CDR1 SGHRS and CDR2 YFSETQ. Trimming cost V 5 bases and J 0 bases; bases outside gene matches: 8. The CDR3 sequence is 15 residues long. As DNA, the CDR3 is TGCGCCAGCAGGACCGGGACAGATAGCTCCTACGAGCAGTACTTC. This encodes CASRTGTDSSYEQYF. The whole variable domain, remainder taken from reference TRBV5-1 and TRBJ2-7, is KAGVTQTPRYLIKTRGQQVTLSCSPISGHRSVSWYQQTPGQGLQFLFEYFSETQRNKGNFPGRFSGRQFSNSRSEMNVSTLELGDSALYLCASRTGTDSSYEQYFGPGTRLTVT.

This chain connects TRBV28 to TRBJ1-3; TRBD1 matches 9 bases. The CDR3 has 15 residues. V shed 5 bases, J shed 8 bases, and the junction held 10 bases outside the gene matches. The germline V gene has CDR1 MDHEN and CDR2 SYDVKM. CDR3 protein: CASSDTGGSWDTIYF. The CDR3 nucleotides read TGTGCCAGCAGTGATACAGGGGGCTCGTGGGACACCATATATTTT.